The source of this TCR beta chain is a study of cytomegalovirus exposure and HLA in healthy donors. Study information: HLA-typed donors contributed around 82 million unique TCRs, which were held in an early data release.

Study-wide results and limits: Per a later analysis, under 20,000 TCR beta sequences showed association with HLA alleles at 0.05 false discovery rate. Cytomegalovirus status was reportedly diagnosed by the classifier with high specificity and sensitivity.

The length of the CDR3 is 14 residues. The V end lost 6 bases, the J end lost 5 bases, and 16 bases lay between the germline ends. In germline, CDR1 is SNHLY, CDR2 FYNNEI. PCR involved 60 Vbeta and 13 Jbeta primers. Assay used: immunoSEQ multiplex PCR; TCRdb lists only in-frame clones, some missing. Of a few hundred thousand clones in the sample, roughly 80% are singletons; the top ten hold 2.9%. Whereas donors were nominally healthy upon sampling, unrecorded immune exposures were probable. In the case of this clone: Its antigen is not known.

Specimen: PBMCs. The TCR originated in a man aged 25-45 years in good health and CMV-seronegative. The chain is built from TRBV2 and TRBJ1-1, with D maybe TRBD1 (5 bases). The CDR3 is CASSGGGFATEAFF. CDR3 sequence (DNA): TGTGCCAGCAGCGGGGGGGGATTCGCAACTGAAGCTTTCTTT.